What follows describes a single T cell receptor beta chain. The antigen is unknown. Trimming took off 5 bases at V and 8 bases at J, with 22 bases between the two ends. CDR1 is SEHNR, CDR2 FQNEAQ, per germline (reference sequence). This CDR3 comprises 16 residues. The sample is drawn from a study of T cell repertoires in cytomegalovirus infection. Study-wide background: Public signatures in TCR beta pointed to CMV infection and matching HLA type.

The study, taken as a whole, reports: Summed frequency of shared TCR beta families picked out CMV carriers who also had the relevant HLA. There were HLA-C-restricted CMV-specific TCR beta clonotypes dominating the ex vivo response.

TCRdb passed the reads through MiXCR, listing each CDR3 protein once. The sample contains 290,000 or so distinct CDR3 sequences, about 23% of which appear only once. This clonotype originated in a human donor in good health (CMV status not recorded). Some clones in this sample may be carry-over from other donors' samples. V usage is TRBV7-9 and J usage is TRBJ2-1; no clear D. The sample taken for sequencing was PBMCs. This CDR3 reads CASSPDRPDTRDEQFF. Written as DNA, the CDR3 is TGTGCCAGCAGCCCTGACCGACCCGACACAAGGGATGAGCAGTTCTTC.